Below are 26 T cell receptor beta chains sequenced from a single sample in a study of cytomegalovirus exposure and HLA in healthy donors. 60 Vbeta and 13 Jbeta primers were used in PCR. Profiled with immunoSEQ multiplex PCR; TCRdb holds only in-frame clones, not every one. Counted here are 140,000 to 150,000 clones, roughly 78% occurring once; the ten biggest clones make up roughly 2.9%. The specimen was PBMCs. The origin of the receptors is a female donor in good health and CMV-seronegative.

The chain carries TRBV7-8 and TRBJ1-1; 7 bases are shared with TRBD1. Germline V CDR1 and CDR2: SGHVS, FQNEAQ. The ends lost 5 bases at V and 3 bases at J; junction bases unmatched: 9. CDR3 length: 15 residues. CDR3 amino acids: CASSAIQGSYTEAFF. CDR3 bases: TGTGCCAGCAGCGCCATACAGGGGAGTTACACTGAAGCTTTCTTT.

The V gene is TRBV5-1, the J gene TRBJ2-1; no reliable D call. Germline CDR1 SGHRS, CDR2 YFSETQ. Trimming took 4 bases from V and 4 from J, leaving 15 bases between them. The length of the CDR3 is 15 residues. In DNA form, the CDR3 reads TGCGCCAGCAGCCTGGTGGCCAACCCGTACAATGAGCAGTTCTTC. Translated: CASSLVANPYNEQFF. The full variable domain, in which reference TRBV5-1 and TRBJ2-1 provide the parts outside the CDR3, is KAGVTQTPRYLIKTRGQQVTLSCSPISGHRSVSWYQQTPGQGLQFLFEYFSETQRNKGNFPGRFSGRQFSNSRSEMNVSTLELGDSALYLCASSLVANPYNEQFFGPGTRLTVL.

This rearrangement joins TRBV7-2 to TRBJ2-3; D ambiguous. The CDR3 loop spans 16 amino acids. From germline, CDR1 is SGHTA and CDR2 FQGNSA. The V and J ends lost 8 bases and 2 bases respectively, with 20 bases between them. DNA of the CDR3: TGTGCCAGCGGCTCCATACGGGTCGCGTACACAGATACGCAGTATTTT. It is translated as CASGSIRVAYTDTQYF.

This clone was counted a few times. V usage is TRBV6-5 and J usage is TRBJ1-3; no firm D call. CDR3 length: 14 residues. Germline V gene lookup returns CDR1 MNHEY and CDR2 SVGAGI. Trimming removed 2 bases from V and 2 bases from J, with 7 bases in between. This chain's CDR3 is CASSYTGTGNTIYF. The CDR3 DNA reads TGTGCCAGCAGTTACACGGGGACTGGAAACACCATATATTTT.

The chain carries TRBV7-9 and TRBJ2-5; 9 bases fit TRBD1. CDR1 SEHNR and CDR2 FQNEAQ come from the germline V gene (reference sequence). The CDR3 sequence is 15 residues long. V gave up 2 bases and J gave up 7 bases; unmatched junction bases: 8. In DNA form, the CDR3 reads TGTGCCAGCAGCTTACTTCGACAGGGGGATGGGACCCAGTACTTC. Amino acids: CASSLLRQGDGTQYF.

The V gene is TRBV5-1, the J gene TRBJ2-1, with 7 bases lining up with TRBD1. CDR1 is SGHRS and CDR2 is YFSETQ in the germline V gene. V shed 3 bases and J 3 bases; nucleotides not matched to a gene: 9. The CDR3 loop spans 16 amino acids. Here the CDR3 DNA reads TGCGCCAGCAGCTACACAGGGGCCCTCTACTACAATGAGCAGTTCTTC. It yields the protein CASSYTGALYYNEQFF. The full variable domain, completed using reference TRBV5-1 and TRBJ2-1, is KAGVTQTPRYLIKTRGQQVTLSCSPISGHRSVSWYQQTPGQGLQFLFEYFSETQRNKGNFPGRFSGRQFSNSRSEMNVSTLELGDSALYLCASSYTGALYYNEQFFGPGTRLTVL.

This clone was observed a handful of times. Mismatch with germline at one junction end may stem from a read error. J is TRBJ1-2 and V is TRBV4-2; D is perhaps TRBD1 (6 bases). The CDR3 has 17 residues. Germline values: CDR1 LGHNA, CDR2 YNFKEQ. In nucleotides, the CDR3 is TGTGCCAGCAGCCAAGATGCGTCGGGGGGGCCGAACTATGGCTACCCCTTC. It translates to CASSQDASGGPNYGYPF.

This chain uses TRBV4-3 with TRBJ1-1; D unclear. The CDR3 is 14 amino acids. CDR1 is LGHNA and CDR2 is YSLEER in the germline V gene. V was shortened by 2 bases and J by 1 base, with 8 bases between the two germline ends. Written as DNA, the CDR3 is TGCGCCAGCAGCCAAACCCACACGAACACTGAAGCTTTCTTT. Amino acid sequence: CASSQTHTNTEAFF.

The chain joins TRBV4-1 to TRBJ2-1; D ambiguous. With 4 bases removed from V and 9 bases from J, the gap between germline ends came to 7 bases. Germline loops: CDR1 MGHRA, CDR2 YSYEKL. The CDR3 is 11 residues long. CDR3 protein: CASSRTGEQFF. CDR3 DNA sequence: TGCGCCAGCAGCCGCACTGGTGAGCAGTTCTTC.

The chain links TRBV6-1 to TRBJ1-5, with a weak D call TRBD1 (6 bases). This CDR3 contains 14 residues. CDR1 and CDR2 from the germline V gene are MNHNS and SASEGT. V dropped 1 base and J dropped 7 bases, with 11 bases sitting between them. CDR3 in amino acids: CASSEDRVWQPQHF. The CDR3 nucleotides are TGTGCCAGCAGTGAAGACAGGGTCTGGCAGCCCCAGCATTTT.

The chain carries TRBV7-2 and TRBJ1-2; D is unclear. The CDR3 totals 15 residues. Trimming pared 2 bases from V and 0 bases from J, leaving 10 bases between. Per germline, CDR1 SGHTA and CDR2 FQGNSA. The CDR3 is CASSLSYKTNYGYTF. DNA of the CDR3: TGTGCCAGCAGCTTAAGTTACAAGACTAACTATGGCTACACCTTC.

The chain couples TRBV6-1 to TRBJ2-7, with 8 bases identical to TRBD2. The CDR3 has 16 residues. Germline V gene data show CDR1 as MNHNS and CDR2 as SASEGT. V lost 3 bases and J lost 2; bases outside the gene matches: 9. In DNA, the CDR3 is TGTGCCAGCAGTGACACGGGGGGGGGCCGTGCCTACGAGCAGTACTTC. Translation: CASSDTGGGRAYEQYF.

The chain carries TRBV7-3 and TRBJ2-5, with D possibly matching TRBD2 (6 bases). CDR1 SGHTA and CDR2 FQGTGA come from the germline V gene. V dropped 3 bases and J dropped 5 bases, with 13 bases sitting between them. The CDR3 has 14 residues. CDR3 sequence (DNA): TGTGCCAGCAGCTTTGGAGGGGCTGGGGAGACCCAGTACTTC. This gives the protein CASSFGGAGETQYF.

This clone was detected only a few times. The chain employs TRBV7-8 and TRBJ1-1, with 8 bases matching TRBD1. CDR3 length: 13 amino acids. V gave up 5 bases and J gave up 5 bases; unmatched junction bases: 4. Germline V gives CDR1 SGHVS, CDR2 FQNEAQ. CDR3 bases: TGTGCCAGCAGCCAGGGGGCGAGGACTGAAGCTTTCTTT. Translating gives CASSQGARTEAFF.

This clone was counted only a few times. The J gene is TRBJ1-5, the V gene TRBV19; D remains unclear. Germline CDR1 and CDR2: LNHDA and SQIVND (reference sequence). Trimming took off 5 bases at V and 4 bases at J, with 18 bases between the two ends. CDR3 size: 16 residues. In nucleotides, the CDR3 is TGTGCCAGTAGTCCATACACCGGGAGAACAAATCAGCCCCAGCATTTT. Amino acids: CASSPYTGRTNQPQHF.

The sample holds a few counts of this clone. The chain uses TRBV7-9 and TRBJ1-1; D gene uncertain. The CDR3 runs to 15 residues. The germline V and J ends were trimmed by 0 bases and 4 bases, with 12 bases remaining between them. Germline V gives CDR1 SEHNR, CDR2 FQNEAQ (reference sequence). The CDR3 sequence: CASSLAASELTEAFF. The CDR3 region has the DNA TGTGCCAGCAGCTTAGCGGCCAGCGAGCTCACTGAAGCTTTCTTT.

The chain is built from TRBV7-8 and TRBJ1-1, with D unclear. The length of the CDR3 is 14 residues. The V gene lost 5 bases and the J gene lost 7 bases, with 17 bases spanning the gap. The germline CDR1 and CDR2 sequences are SGHVS and FQNEAQ. The chain's CDR3 is CASSPPALGHEAFF. For the CDR3, the DNA is TGTGCCAGCAGCCCCCCGGCCCTGGGCCATGAAGCTTTCTTT. The variable domain in full, with the rest retrieved from reference TRBV7-8 and TRBJ1-1, is GAGVSQSPRYKVAKRGQDVALRCDPISGHVSLFWYQQALGQGPEFLTYFQNEAQLDKSGLPSDRFFAERPEGSVSTLKIQRTQQEDSAVYLCASSPPALGHEAFFGQGTRLTVV.

A single count supports this clone. The rearrangement uses TRBV28 and TRBJ2-7; D is possibly TRBD1 (5 bases). The CDR3 is 11 residues long. V shed 6 bases and J shed 2 bases, with 5 bases lying between them. Germline values: CDR1 MDHEN, CDR2 SYDVKM. The CDR3 spells CASRGPYEQYF. The CDR3 DNA is TGTGCCAGCAGGGGGCCCTACGAGCAGTACTTC. Variable domain in full (rest from reference TRBV28 and TRBJ2-7): DVKVTQSSRYLVKRTGEKVFLECVQDMDHENMFWYRQDPGLGLRLIYFSYDVKMKEKGDIPEGYSVSREKKERFSLILESASTNQTSMYLCASRGPYEQYFGPGTRLTVT.

This clone was seen a handful of times. V usage is TRBV30 and J usage is TRBJ1-1; possible D gene TRBD1, 6 bases. Trimming shortened V by 5 bases and J by 5 bases, and 12 bases separated the two germline ends. Looked up from germline, CDR1 is GTSNPN and CDR2 is SVGIG (reference sequence). This CDR3 is 12 amino acids long. CDR3 residues: CAWDGDNTEAFF. DNA of the CDR3: TGTGCCTGGGACGGGGACAATACTGAAGCTTTCTTT.

The V call is TRBV28, the J call TRBJ2-2; TRBD1 aligns across 7 bases. Germline CDR1 and CDR2: MDHEN and SYDVKM. Trimming at V came to 4 bases and at J to 4 bases, leaving 0 bases not matched to a gene. This CDR3 contains 13 residues. The CDR3, as DNA: TGTGCCAGCAGTTCAGGGGGCACCGGGGAGCTGTTTTTT. Its translation is CASSSGGTGELFF.

Notes on this clone: One junction end disagrees with the germline gene, perhaps due to a read error. V usage is TRBV7-9 and J usage is TRBJ1-2; D is ambiguous. CDR3 length equals 12 residues. CDR1 and CDR2 (germline): SEHNR, FQNEAQ (reference sequence). CDR3: CSSRLLPDGYTF. The CDR3 DNA is TGTTCCAGCAGGCTATTGCCCGATGGCTACACCTTC.

The V and J genes are TRBV9 and TRBJ2-3; 7 bases map to TRBD2. This CDR3 region has 16 residues. Looked up from germline, CDR1 is SGDLS and CDR2 is YYNGEE. V lost 0 bases and J lost 0; bases outside the gene matches: 4. DNA of the CDR3: TGTGCCAGCAGCGTAGCTAGCGGATCTAGCACAGATACGCAGTATTTT. Protein product: CASSVASGSSTDTQYF. Filled out from reference TRBV9 and TRBJ2-3, the complete variable domain reads DSGVTQTPKHLITATGQRVTLRCSPRSGDLSVYWYQQSLDQGLQFLIQYYNGEERAKGNILERFSAQQFPDLHSELNLSSLELGDSALYFCASSVASGSSTDTQYFGPGTRLTVL.

This clone was observed once. The V and J genes are TRBV6-1 and TRBJ2-1; 9 positions match TRBD1. Trimming removed 6 bases from V and 2 bases from J; junction bases left unmatched: 5. The length of the CDR3 is 15 residues. Germline V gene lookup returns CDR1 MNHNS and CDR2 SASEGT. As DNA, the CDR3 is TGTGCCAGCAGGGGGACAGGGCTACCCTACAATGAGCAGTTCTTC. Its translation: CASRGTGLPYNEQFF.

The chain employs TRBV10-1 and TRBJ1-3; a possible D gene is TRBD1 (5 bases). This CDR3 region has 15 residues. Germline V gene data show CDR1 as WNHNN and CDR2 as SYGVQD (reference sequence). Trimming removed 5 bases from V and 2 bases from J, with 13 bases in between. The CDR3 spells CASSWGRDTGNTIYF. CDR3 bases: TGCGCCAGCAGTTGGGGCAGGGATACTGGAAACACCATATATTTT.

This clone came up a few times. The gene calls are TRBV19 and TRBJ1-2, with 7 bases lining up with TRBD1. CDR1 LNHDA and CDR2 SQIVND come from the germline V gene (reference sequence). The CDR3 is 12 amino acids. With V trimmed by 7 bases and J by 6 bases, 5 bases remained unmatched. In DNA, the CDR3 is TGTGCCAGTACATCGACAGGGAATGGCTACACCTTC. Its protein product is CASTSTGNGYTF.

The chain couples TRBV5-8 to TRBJ2-7; TRBD1 might be the D (6 bases). The germline CDR1 and CDR2 sequences are SGHTS and YDEGEE. Deletions cut 5 bases from V and 3 bases from J, with 12 bases between. CDR3 length equals 13 residues. This CDR3 reads CASSPGHIYEQYF. As DNA, the CDR3 is TGTGCCAGCAGTCCGGGACATATCTACGAGCAGTACTTC.